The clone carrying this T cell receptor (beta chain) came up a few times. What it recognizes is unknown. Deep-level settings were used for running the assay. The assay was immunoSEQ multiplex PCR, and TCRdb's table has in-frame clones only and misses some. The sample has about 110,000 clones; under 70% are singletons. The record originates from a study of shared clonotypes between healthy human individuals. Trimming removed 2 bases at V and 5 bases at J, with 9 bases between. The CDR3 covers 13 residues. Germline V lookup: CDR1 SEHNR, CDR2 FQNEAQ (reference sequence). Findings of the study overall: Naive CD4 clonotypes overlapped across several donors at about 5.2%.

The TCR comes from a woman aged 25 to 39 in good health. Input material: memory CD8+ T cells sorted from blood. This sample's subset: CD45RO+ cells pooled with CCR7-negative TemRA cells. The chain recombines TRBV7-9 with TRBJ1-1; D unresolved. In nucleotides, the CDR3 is TGTGCCAGCAGCTTATTCCGGGAGACTGAAGCTTTCTTT. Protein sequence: CASSLFRETEAFF.